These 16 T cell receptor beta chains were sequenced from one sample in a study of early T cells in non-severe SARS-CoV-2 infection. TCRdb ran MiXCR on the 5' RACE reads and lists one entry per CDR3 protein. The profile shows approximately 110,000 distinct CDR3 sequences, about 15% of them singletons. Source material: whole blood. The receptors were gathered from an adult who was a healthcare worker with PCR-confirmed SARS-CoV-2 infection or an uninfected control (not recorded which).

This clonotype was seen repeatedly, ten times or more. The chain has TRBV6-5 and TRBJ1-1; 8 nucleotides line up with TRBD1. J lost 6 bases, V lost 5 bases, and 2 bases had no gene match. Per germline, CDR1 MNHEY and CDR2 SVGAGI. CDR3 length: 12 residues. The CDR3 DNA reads TGTGCCAGCAGTAAGGACAGGGCTGAAGCTTTCTTT. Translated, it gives CASSKDRAEAFF.

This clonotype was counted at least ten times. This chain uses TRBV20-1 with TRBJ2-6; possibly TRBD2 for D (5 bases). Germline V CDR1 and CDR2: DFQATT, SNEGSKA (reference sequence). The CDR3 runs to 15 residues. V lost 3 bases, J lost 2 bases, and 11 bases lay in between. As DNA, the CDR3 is TGCAGTGCTAGGTCCCCCGGGGCTGGGGCCAACGTCCTGACTTTC. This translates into CSARSPGAGANVLTF.

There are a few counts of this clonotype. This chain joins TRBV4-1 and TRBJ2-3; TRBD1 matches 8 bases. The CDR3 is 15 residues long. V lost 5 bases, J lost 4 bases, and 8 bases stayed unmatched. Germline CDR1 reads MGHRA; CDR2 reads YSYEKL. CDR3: CASSWTGSVADTQYF. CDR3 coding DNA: TGCGCCAGCAGCTGGACAGGGTCGGTGGCAGATACGCAGTATTTT.

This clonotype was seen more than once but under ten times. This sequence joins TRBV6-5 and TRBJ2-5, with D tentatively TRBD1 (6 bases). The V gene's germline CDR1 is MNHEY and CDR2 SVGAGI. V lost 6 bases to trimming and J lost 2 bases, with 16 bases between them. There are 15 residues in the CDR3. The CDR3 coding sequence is TGTGCCAGCAGACACACCGGGACAAAACAAGAGACCCAGTACTTC. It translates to CASRHTGTKQETQYF.

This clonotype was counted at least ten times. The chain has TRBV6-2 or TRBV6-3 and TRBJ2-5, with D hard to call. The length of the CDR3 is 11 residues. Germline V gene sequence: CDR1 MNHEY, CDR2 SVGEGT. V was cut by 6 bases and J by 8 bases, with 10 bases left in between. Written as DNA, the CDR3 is TGTGCCAGCAGCCCCGACCAAACCCAGTACTTC. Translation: CASSPDQTQYF.

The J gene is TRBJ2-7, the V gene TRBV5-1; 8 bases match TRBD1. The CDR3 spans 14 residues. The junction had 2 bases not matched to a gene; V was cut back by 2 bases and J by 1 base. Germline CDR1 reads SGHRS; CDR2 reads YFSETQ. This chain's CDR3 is CASSFQGASYEQYF. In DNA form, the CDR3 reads TGCGCCAGCAGCTTTCAGGGGGCATCCTACGAGCAGTACTTC.

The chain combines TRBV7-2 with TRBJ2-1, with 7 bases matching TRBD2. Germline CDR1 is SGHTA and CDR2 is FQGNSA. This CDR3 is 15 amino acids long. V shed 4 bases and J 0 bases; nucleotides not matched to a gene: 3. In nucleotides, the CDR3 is TGTGCCAGCAGCTCTAGCGGTCGCTCCTACAATGAGCAGTTCTTC. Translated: CASSSSGRSYNEQFF.

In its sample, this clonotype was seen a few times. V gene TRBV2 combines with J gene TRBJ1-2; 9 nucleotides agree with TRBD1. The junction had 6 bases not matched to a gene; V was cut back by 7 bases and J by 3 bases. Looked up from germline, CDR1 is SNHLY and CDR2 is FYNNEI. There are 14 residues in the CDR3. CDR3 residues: CASTYRDRDYGYTF. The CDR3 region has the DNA TGTGCCAGCACTTACCGGGACAGGGACTATGGCTACACCTTC.

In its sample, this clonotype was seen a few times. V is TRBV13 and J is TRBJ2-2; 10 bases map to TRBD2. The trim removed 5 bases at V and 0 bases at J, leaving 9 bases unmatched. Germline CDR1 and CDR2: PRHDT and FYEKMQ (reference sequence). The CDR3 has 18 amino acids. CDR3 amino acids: CASSGASGGSANTGELFF. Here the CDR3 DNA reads TGTGCCAGCAGCGGAGCTAGCGGGGGAAGTGCGAACACCGGGGAGCTGTTTTTT.

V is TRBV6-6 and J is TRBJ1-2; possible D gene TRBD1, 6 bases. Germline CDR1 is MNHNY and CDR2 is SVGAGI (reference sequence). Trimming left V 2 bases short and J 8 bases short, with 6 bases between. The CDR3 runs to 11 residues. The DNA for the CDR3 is TGTGCCAGCAGTTACGGGGGCGGCTACACCTTC. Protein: CASSYGGGYTF.

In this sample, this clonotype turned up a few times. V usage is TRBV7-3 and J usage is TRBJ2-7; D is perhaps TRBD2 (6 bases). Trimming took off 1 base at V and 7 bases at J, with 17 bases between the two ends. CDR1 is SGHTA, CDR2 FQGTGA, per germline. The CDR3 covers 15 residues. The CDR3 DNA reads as TGTGCCAGCAGCTTAAGGGGCGGGGAAGGTGCGGAGCAGTACTTC. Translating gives CASSLRGGEGAEQYF.

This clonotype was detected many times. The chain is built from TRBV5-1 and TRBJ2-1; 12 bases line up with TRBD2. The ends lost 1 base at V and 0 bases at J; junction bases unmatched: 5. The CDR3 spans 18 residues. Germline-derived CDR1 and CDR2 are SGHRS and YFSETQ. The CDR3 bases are TGCGCCAGCAGCTTGCGGACTAGCGGGGCCCTCTCCTACAATGAGCAGTTCTTC. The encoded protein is CASSLRTSGALSYNEQFF.

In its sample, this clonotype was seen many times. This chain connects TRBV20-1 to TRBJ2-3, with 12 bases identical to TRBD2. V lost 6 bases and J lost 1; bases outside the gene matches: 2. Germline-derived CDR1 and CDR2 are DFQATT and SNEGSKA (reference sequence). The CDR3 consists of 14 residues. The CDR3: CSAGLAGRTDTQYF. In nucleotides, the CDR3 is TGCAGTGCCGGACTAGCGGGACGCACAGATACGCAGTATTTT.

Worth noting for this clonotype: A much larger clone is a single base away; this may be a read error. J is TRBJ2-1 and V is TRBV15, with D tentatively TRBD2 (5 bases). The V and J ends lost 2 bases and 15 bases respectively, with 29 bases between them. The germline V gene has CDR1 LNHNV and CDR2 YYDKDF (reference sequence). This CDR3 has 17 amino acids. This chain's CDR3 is CATSRYREIGTVGLLFF. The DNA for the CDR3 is TGTGCCACCAGCAGATACCGGGAAATTGGAACGGTGGGGTTGCTGTTCTTC.

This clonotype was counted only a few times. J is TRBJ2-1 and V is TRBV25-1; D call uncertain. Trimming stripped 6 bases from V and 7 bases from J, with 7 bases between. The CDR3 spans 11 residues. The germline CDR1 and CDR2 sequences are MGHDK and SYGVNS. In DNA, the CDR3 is TGTGCCAGCAGGTTGGGAAATGAGCAGTTCTTC. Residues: CASRLGNEQFF.

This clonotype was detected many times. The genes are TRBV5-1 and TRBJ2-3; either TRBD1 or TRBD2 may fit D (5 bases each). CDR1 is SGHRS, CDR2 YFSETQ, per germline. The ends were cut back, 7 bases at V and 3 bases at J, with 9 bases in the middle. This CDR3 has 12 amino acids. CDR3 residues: CASGDVTDTQYF. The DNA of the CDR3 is TGCGCCAGCGGGGACGTAACAGATACGCAGTATTTT.